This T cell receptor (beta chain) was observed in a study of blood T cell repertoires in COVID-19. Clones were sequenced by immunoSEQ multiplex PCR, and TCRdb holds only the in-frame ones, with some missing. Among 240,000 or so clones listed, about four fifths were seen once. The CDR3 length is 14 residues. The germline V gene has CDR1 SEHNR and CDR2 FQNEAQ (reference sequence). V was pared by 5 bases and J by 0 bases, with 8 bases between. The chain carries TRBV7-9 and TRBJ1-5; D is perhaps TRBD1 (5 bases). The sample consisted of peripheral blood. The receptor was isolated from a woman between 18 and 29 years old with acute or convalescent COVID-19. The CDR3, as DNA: TGTGCCAGCAGCCCGGGACTTAGCAATCAGCCCCAGCATTTT. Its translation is CASSPGLSNQPQHF.